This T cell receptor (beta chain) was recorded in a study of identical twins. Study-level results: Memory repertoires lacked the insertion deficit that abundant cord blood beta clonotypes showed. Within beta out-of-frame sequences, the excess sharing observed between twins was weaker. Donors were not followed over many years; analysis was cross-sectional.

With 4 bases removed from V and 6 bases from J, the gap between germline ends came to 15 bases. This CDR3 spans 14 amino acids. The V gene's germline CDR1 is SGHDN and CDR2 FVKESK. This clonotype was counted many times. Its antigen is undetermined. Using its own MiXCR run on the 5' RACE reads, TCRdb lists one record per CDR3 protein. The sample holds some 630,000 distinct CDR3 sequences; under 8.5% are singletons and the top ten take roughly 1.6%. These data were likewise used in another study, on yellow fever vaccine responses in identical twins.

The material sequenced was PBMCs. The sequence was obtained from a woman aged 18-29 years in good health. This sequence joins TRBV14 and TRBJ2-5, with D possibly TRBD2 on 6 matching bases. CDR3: CASSPSFGSKTQYF. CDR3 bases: TGTGCCAGCAGCCCGTCTTTCGGGAGTAAGACCCAGTACTTC.